This T cell receptor beta chain was sequenced in a study of blood T cell repertoires in COVID-19. This clone was recorded only once. The CDR3 is 18 residues long. Trimming at V came to 0 bases and at J to 3 bases, leaving 5 bases not matched to a gene. Germline CDR1 is LGHNA and CDR2 is YSLEER. The data were produced by immunoSEQ multiplex PCR, yet TCRdb's version contains in-frame clones alone and is incomplete. Here the sample spans around 270,000 clones, approximately 81% being singletons. Sequencing was carried out using peripheral blood. The origin of this receptor is a man in his 60s with acute or convalescent COVID-19. The V and J genes are TRBV4-3 and TRBJ2-1, with 13 nucleotides matching TRBD2. The CDR3 sequence: CASSQDLTSGGHYNEQFF. CDR3 in DNA: TGCGCCAGCAGCCAAGATCTGACTAGCGGGGGGCACTACAATGAGCAGTTCTTC.